The 18 T cell receptor beta chains given below trace back to one sample, sequenced in a study of human T cells and chemical hapten exposure. Indicated time point: patch test 1, 2 weeks after DPC sensitization. Treatment of the sample: therapeutic diphenylcyclopropenone sensitization with weekly scalp DPC. TCRdb re-derived calls from the RACE reads in MiXCR, one entry per CDR3 protein. The sample shows fewer than 400,000 distinct CDR3 sequences, about 7% of them seen only once. This sample comprised whole blood, obtained in connection with sensitization to the hapten diphenylcyclopropenone (DPC). The receptors stem from a woman aged 18-35 years with alopecia areata. Some clones in this sample may be carry-over from other donors' samples.

This clonotype was counted many times. The gene calls are TRBV7-2 and TRBJ2-7, with D hard to call. Germline-derived CDR1 and CDR2 are SGHTA and FQGNSA. This CDR3 region has 13 residues. Trimming removed 6 bases at V and 3 bases at J, with 12 bases between. CDR3 DNA: TGTGCCAGCAGTTTTGGACCCATCTACGAGCAGTACTTC. The encoded protein is CASSFGPIYEQYF. Looking up the rest from reference TRBV7-2 and TRBJ2-7 gives the full variable domain: GAGVSQSPSNKVTEKGKDVELRCDPISGHTALYWYRQSLGQGLEFLIYFQGNSAPDKSGLPSDRFSAERTGGSVSTLTIQRTQQEDSAVYLCASSFGPIYEQYFGPGTRLTVT.

The chain combines TRBV12-3 or TRBV12-4 with TRBJ2-1, with 12 nucleotides matching TRBD2. CDR3 length: 14 amino acids. Germline trimming cut 5 bases from V and 12 bases from J; bases unmatched to any gene: 8. The CDR3 region has the DNA TGTGCCAGCAGTCCTCTAGCGGGGGGGGAGGTGCAGTTCTTC. This encodes CASSPLAGGEVQFF.

This chain links TRBV6-2 or TRBV6-3 with TRBJ2-7, with 7 bases identical to TRBD1. The CDR3 extends over 14 amino acids. Germline-derived CDR1 and CDR2 are MNHEY and SVGEGT. V shed 4 bases and J 4 bases; nucleotides not matched to a gene: 7. The CDR3: CASSSGDSRYEQYF. The CDR3 bases are TGTGCCAGCAGTTCCGGGGACAGCCGATACGAGCAGTACTTC.

There are many counts of this clonotype. V is TRBV3-1 and J is TRBJ2-1; 11 bases agree with TRBD2. V gave up 6 bases and J gave up 7 bases; unmatched junction bases: 8. There are 15 residues in the CDR3. The germline gives CDR1 LGHDT, CDR2 YNNKEL (reference sequence). The CDR3 coding sequence is TGTGCCAGCAGTCACGGGACTAGCGGTAATAATGAGCAGTTCTTC. It translates to CASSHGTSGNNEQFF.

This clonotype was seen many times. J is TRBJ2-7 and V is TRBV5-1; maybe TRBD1 (6 bases). V shed 5 bases and J shed 2 bases, with 11 bases lying between them. Looked up from germline, CDR1 is SGHRS and CDR2 is YFSETQ. This CDR3 comprises 13 residues. This CDR3 reads CASRTGTTYEQYF. The CDR3 DNA sequence: TGCGCCAGCAGAACAGGGACCACCTACGAGCAGTACTTC.

Points on this clonotype: One end of the junction varies from germline; a read error may be responsible. The rearrangement uses TRBV6-1 and TRBJ1-3, with D possibly matching TRBD1 (5 bases). The length of the CDR3 is 16 residues. Germline V gene sequence: CDR1 MNHNS, CDR2 SASEGT. CDR3 nucleotide sequence: TGTGCCAGCAGTGTCTCTGGACCAGGGCTGGCAAACACCATATATTTC. Translated, it gives CASSVSGPGLANTIYF.

This clonotype was picked up many times. The chain employs TRBV18 and TRBJ1-1; D unresolved. The CDR3 contains 12 residues. V was trimmed by 6 bases and J by 1 base, leaving 6 bases between them. Germline V gene sequence: CDR1 KGHSH, CDR2 LQKENI. The CDR3 loop is CASSRQNTEAFF. The CDR3 DNA reads TGTGCCAGCTCCCGACAGAACACTGAAGCTTTCTTT.

V and J are TRBV20-1 and TRBJ2-2; 10 bases agree with TRBD2. V was clipped by 5 bases and J by 1 base; unmatched bases: 7. This CDR3 region has 16 residues. Germline V CDR1 and CDR2: DFQATT, SNEGSKA (reference sequence). The CDR3 protein is CSAEDGLAVNTGELFF. The CDR3, as DNA: TGCAGTGCTGAAGACGGACTAGCGGTGAACACCGGGGAGCTGTTTTTT.

This clonotype appeared a few times. V is TRBV4-2 and J is TRBJ1-5, with D unresolved. From germline, CDR1 is LGHNA and CDR2 YNFKEQ. The CDR3 runs to 13 residues. V lost 0 bases to trimming and J lost 7 bases, with 7 bases between them. The CDR3 loop is CASSQDIKQPQHF. The DNA of the CDR3 is TGTGCCAGCAGCCAAGATATTAAGCAGCCCCAGCATTTT.

V and J are TRBV3-1 and TRBJ1-4; weak D call: TRBD1 (6 bases). The CDR3 covers 14 residues. The ends were cut back, 2 bases at V and 6 bases at J, with 10 bases in the middle. Germline lookup yields CDR1 LGHDT and CDR2 YNNKEL (reference sequence). CDR3 loop: CASSQRDTHEKLFF. The CDR3 DNA sequence: TGTGCCAGCAGCCAACGGGACACCCATGAAAAACTGTTTTTT.

This clonotype was recorded at least ten times. The CDR3 DNA reads as TGCGCCAGCAGCCAAGATATGAGACTACAAGCCAAAAACATTCAGTACTTC. This translates into CASSQDMRLQAKNIQYF. The chain uses TRBV4-1 and TRBJ2-4; D is perhaps TRBD2 (5 bases). Trimming left V 0 bases short and J 0 bases short, with 12 bases between. CDR1 MGHRA and CDR2 YSYEKL come from the germline V gene. The CDR3 contains 17 residues.

This clonotype was detected ten times or more. V gene TRBV29-1 combines with J gene TRBJ1-4; unclear D gene. CDR1 and CDR2 (germline): SQVTM, ANQGSEA. Trimming removed 4 bases at V and 5 bases at J, with 14 bases between. The CDR3 consists of 14 residues. CDR3 loop: CSVAVQTRNEKLFF. The CDR3, as DNA: TGCAGCGTTGCCGTACAAACAAGGAATGAAAAACTGTTTTTT.

This clonotype was seen at least ten times. This chain uses TRBV12-3 or TRBV12-4 with TRBJ2-5; D tentatively reads TRBD1 or TRBD2 (5 bases each). The CDR3 runs 14 residues. Trimming removed 3 bases from V and 5 bases from J, with 13 bases in between. The CDR3 is CASSFLRGGETQYF. The CDR3 DNA reads TGTGCCAGCAGTTTCCTTAGGGGCGGGGAGACCCAGTACTTC.

This clonotype was observed at least ten times. This chain joins TRBV7-2 and TRBJ2-1; 7 nucleotides line up with TRBD2. The V gene's germline CDR1 is SGHTA and CDR2 FQGNSA. There are 15 residues in the CDR3. The ends lost 1 base at V and 7 bases at J; junction bases unmatched: 7. CDR3 DNA: TGTGCCAGCAGCTTAGGTCCGGGACTACTGAATGAGCAGTTCTTC. It yields the protein CASSLGPGLLNEQFF.

This clonotype has a count of ten or more. The chain combines TRBV6-2 or TRBV6-3 with TRBJ2-7, with 13 bases matching TRBD2. CDR1 is MNHEY, CDR2 SVGEGT, per germline. The trim removed 6 bases at V and 6 bases at J, leaving 23 bases unmatched. This CDR3 has 20 residues. CDR3 amino acids: CASRHRLAGGRFPTGFEQYF. The CDR3 region has the DNA TGTGCCAGCAGACATCGACTAGCGGGGGGCCGTTTCCCGACGGGGTTCGAGCAGTACTTC.

This clonotype was found a few times. The genes are TRBV15 and TRBJ2-1, with 11 nucleotides matching TRBD1. This CDR3 has 16 amino acids. Germline-derived CDR1 and CDR2 are LNHNV and YYDKDF (reference sequence). Germline trimming cut 1 base from V and 7 bases from J; bases unmatched to any gene: 6. The CDR3 protein is CATSRGGQGARNEQFF. The CDR3 coding sequence is TGTGCCACCAGCAGAGGTGGACAGGGGGCGAGGAATGAGCAGTTCTTC.

The chain has TRBV13 and TRBJ2-5, with TRBD1 matching over 10 bases. This CDR3 has 17 amino acids. Per the germline V gene, CDR1 is PRHDT and CDR2 is FYEKMQ (reference sequence). V shed 5 bases, J shed 4 bases, and the junction held 13 bases outside the gene matches. The DNA of the CDR3 is TGTGCCAGCAGCCTGACTCCCGGGACAGGGGTTCCAGAGACCCAGTACTTC. Protein sequence: CASSLTPGTGVPETQYF.

The J gene is TRBJ1-6, the V gene TRBV6-2 or TRBV6-3; TRBD1 is a possible D gene (6 bases). V lost 8 bases, J lost 6 bases, and 14 bases lay in between. Germline values: CDR1 MNHEY, CDR2 SVGEGT. This CDR3 is built from 14 residues. CDR3 in amino acids: CASGITGSNSPLHF. The CDR3 DNA sequence: TGTGCCAGCGGGATAACAGGGAGTAATTCACCCCTCCACTTT.